This T cell receptor (beta chain) was identified during a study of control samples from healthy donors and cancer patients. The CDR3 sequence is 13 residues long. Trimming cost V 4 bases and J 0 bases, with 7 bases left between them. Germline V gives CDR1 SGDLS, CDR2 YYNGEE. Sequencing used immunoSEQ multiplex PCR; TCRdb keeps in-frame clones, though not all of them. The sample has about 410,000 clones; more than 80% are singletons. The receptor was derived from a man in his forties with head and neck cancer. Material for sequencing was PBMCs. V usage is TRBV9 and J usage is TRBJ1-1; D gene uncertain. Here the CDR3 DNA reads TGTGCCAGCAGCCAAAGAATGAACACTGAAGCTTTCTTT. Translation: CASSQRMNTEAFF.